These T cell receptor beta chains were read from a single sample in a study of control samples from healthy donors and cancer patients. The method was immunoSEQ multiplex PCR; TCRdb's version includes in-frame clones alone and lacks a portion of them. The table lists some 200,000 clones, 90% to 95% of them singletons. The sample was blood. The source of these receptors is a man aged 18 to 29 in good health. CDR3s include the opening cysteine and the closing phenylalanine or tryptophan. The D gene is left open where the match is weak. Where a row states a size, it is once, few, many or the class of an expanded clone; other rows omit it.

>TRBV19|TRBD1|.|TRBJ1-1
TGTGCCAGTAGTAGAGACAGGGATCACACTGAAGCTTTCTTT
CASSRDRDHTEAFF
>TRBV15|.|.|TRBJ2-5
TGTGCCACCAGCACCGGCGGCCAAGAGACCCAGTACTTC
CATSTGGQETQYF
>TRBV19|TRBD1|.|TRBJ1-2
TGTGCCAGTAGTGAATCCGGGACAGACTATGGCTACACCTTC
CASSESGTDYGYTF
>TRBV25-1|.|.|TRBJ1-6
TGTGCCAGCAGTGAATCCCGGATCCGGAATTCACCCCTCCACTTT
CASSESRIRNSPLHF
>TRBV5-6|.|.|TRBJ2-2
TGTGCCAGCAGCTTGGTAGCTTACACCGGGGAGCTGTTTTTT
CASSLVAYTGELFF
>TRBV2|.|few|TRBJ2-7
TGTGCCAGCAGTGATTGGATGGGGGCCGAGCAGTACTTC
CASSDWMGAEQYF
>TRBV5-6|.|.|TRBJ1-4
TGTGCCAGCAGCTTGTTAGGGTTTGAAAAACTGTTTTTT
CASSLLGFEKLFF
>TRBV19|TRBD2|once|TRBJ2-1
TGTGCCAGTAGTAGAACTAGCGGGGGGGTGCATGAGCAGTTCTTC
CASSRTSGGVHEQFF
>TRBV18|TRBD1|.|TRBJ2-5
TGTGCCAGCTCGTTTAAAGGACAGGGGGCCCCAGAGACCCAGTACTTC
CASSFKGQGAPETQYF
>TRBV6-5|TRBD1|.|TRBJ1-2
TGTGCCAGCAAGACAGGGGAGAACTATGGCTACACCTTC
CASKTGENYGYTF
>TRBV7-3|.|.|TRBJ2-7
TGTGCCAGCAGTTGGAGGTCCTACGAGCAGTACTTC
CASSWRSYEQYF
>TRBV6-1|TRBD1|.|TRBJ1-6
TGTGCCAGCAGTGAGGACAGGTTAAATAATTCACCCCTCCACTTT
CASSEDRLNNSPLHF
>TRBV6-5|.|.|TRBJ2-7
TGTGCCAGCAGTTCAACTCGACTAGGGGAGCAGTACTTC
CASSSTRLGEQYF
>TRBV5-5|TRBD1|.|TRBJ1-3
TGTGCCAGCAGCTTAAACCCGGACAGGACGACTGGAAACACCATATATTTT
CASSLNPDRTTGNTIYF
>TRBV7-8|TRBD1|.|TRBJ2-3
TGTGCCAGCAGCATTAGACAGGGGGCTAACACAGATACGCAGTATTTT
CASSIRQGANTDTQYF
>TRBV28|TRBD2|.|TRBJ2-1
TGTGCCAGCAGACTAGCGGGGGGGCTTGAGCAGTTCTTC
CASRLAGGLEQFF
>TRBV2|.|.|TRBJ1-4
TGTGCCAGCAGCGAAAACGCCGGGGAACTGTTTTTT
CASSENAGELFF
>TRBV18|TRBD1|.|TRBJ1-4
TGTGCCAGCTCACCACCCCTACAACAGGGGCCTAATGAAAAACTGTTTTTT
CASSPPLQQGPNEKLFF
>TRBV13|.|.|TRBJ2-1
TGTGCCAGCAGCTTAGGCATGGAGCAGTTCTTC
CASSLGMEQFF
>TRBV7-9|.|.|TRBJ1-1
TGTGCCAGCAGCTTAGGGGTCACACTAGGTGCTTTCTTT
CASSLGVTLGAFF
>TRBV7-8|TRBD2|.|TRBJ2-7
TGTGCCAGCAGCTTAGCCTCTATCCCCGGGGGGGCCTACGAGCAGTACTTC
CASSLASIPGGAYEQYF
>TRBV7-9|TRBD1|.|TRBJ2-7
TGTGCCAGCAGCTTAGCCGGGACAGAGAACTCCTACGAGCAGTACTTC
CASSLAGTENSYEQYF
>TRBV7-2|.|.|TRBJ2-4
TGTGCCAGCAGCAACCCAGCCTTAGCCAAAAACATTCAGTACTTC
CASSNPALAKNIQYF
>TRBV15|TRBD1|.|TRBJ2-7
TGTGCCACCGCAGGGGGTGCAAAGGGGGTCTACGAGCAGTACTTC
CATAGGAKGVYEQYF
>TRBV10-3|.|.|TRBJ1-2
TGTGCCATCAGTGACACGTTGAACTATGGCTACACCTTC
CAISDTLNYGYTF
>TRBV6-1|TRBD1|.|TRBJ2-1
TGTGCCAGCAGTGAACTCGGGACAGAGAACAATGAGCAGTTCTTC
CASSELGTENNEQFF
>TRBV5-6|.|.|TRBJ1-2
TGTGCCAGCAGGGGGACATCCAACACCTTC
CASRGTSNTF
>TRBV3-1/TRBV3-2|TRBD1|.|TRBJ2-1
TGTGCCAGCAGCCCTACAGGGGGAATATACAATGAGCAGTTCTTC
CASSPTGGIYNEQFF
>TRBV5-1|.|.|TRBJ1-1
TGCGCCAGCAGCTTGATCCCTGAAGCTTTCTTT
CASSLIPEAFF
>TRBV4-1|.|.|TRBJ2-1
TGCGCCAGCAGCCAAGATGCGTTTCAGGGAAATGAGCAGTTCTTC
CASSQDAFQGNEQFF
>TRBV6-5|TRBD1|.|TRBJ2-7
TGTGCCAGCAGTTACTCAAGCCGGACAGGGCCCTACGAGCAGTACTTC
CASSYSSRTGPYEQYF